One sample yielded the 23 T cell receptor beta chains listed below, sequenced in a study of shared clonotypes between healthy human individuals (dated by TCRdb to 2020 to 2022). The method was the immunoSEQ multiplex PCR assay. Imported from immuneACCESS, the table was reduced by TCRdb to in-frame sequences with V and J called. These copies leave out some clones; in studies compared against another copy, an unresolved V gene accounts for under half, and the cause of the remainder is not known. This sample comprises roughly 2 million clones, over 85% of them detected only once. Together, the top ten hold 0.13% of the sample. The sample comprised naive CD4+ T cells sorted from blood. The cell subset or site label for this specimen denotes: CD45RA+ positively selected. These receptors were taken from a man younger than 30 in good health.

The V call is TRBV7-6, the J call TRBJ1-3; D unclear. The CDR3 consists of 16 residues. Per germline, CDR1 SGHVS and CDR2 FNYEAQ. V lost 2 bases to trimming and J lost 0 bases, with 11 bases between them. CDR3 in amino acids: CASSLSLPNSGNTIYF. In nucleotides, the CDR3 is TGTGCCAGCAGCTTAAGCCTGCCGAACTCTGGAAACACCATATATTTT.

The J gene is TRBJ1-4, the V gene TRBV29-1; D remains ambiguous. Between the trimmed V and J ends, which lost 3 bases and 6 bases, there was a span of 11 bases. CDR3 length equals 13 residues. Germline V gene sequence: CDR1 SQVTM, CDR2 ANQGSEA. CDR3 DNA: TGCAGCGTTGAGGGTAGAGGAGATGAAAAACTGTTTTTT. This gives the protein CSVEGRGDEKLFF.

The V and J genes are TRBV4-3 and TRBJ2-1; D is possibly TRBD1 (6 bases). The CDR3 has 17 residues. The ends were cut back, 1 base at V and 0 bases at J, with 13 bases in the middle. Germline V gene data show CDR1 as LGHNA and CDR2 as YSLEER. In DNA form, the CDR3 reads TGCGCCAGCAGCCAAGCCCCAAGGGGGAGCTCCTACAATGAGCAGTTCTTC. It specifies CASSQAPRGSSYNEQFF.

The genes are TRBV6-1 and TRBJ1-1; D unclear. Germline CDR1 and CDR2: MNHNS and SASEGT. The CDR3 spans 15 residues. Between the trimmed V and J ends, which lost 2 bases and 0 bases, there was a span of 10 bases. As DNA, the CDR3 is TGTGCCAGCAGTGAATCGGGCAGAATGAACACTGAAGCTTTCTTT. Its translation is CASSESGRMNTEAFF.

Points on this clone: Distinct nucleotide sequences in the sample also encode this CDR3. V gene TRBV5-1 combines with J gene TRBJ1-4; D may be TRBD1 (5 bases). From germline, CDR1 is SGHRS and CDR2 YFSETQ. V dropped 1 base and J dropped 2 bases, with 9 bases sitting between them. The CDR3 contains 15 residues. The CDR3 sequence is CASSLLGGTNEKLFF. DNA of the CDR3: TGCGCCAGCAGCTTGTTGGGGGGGACTAATGAAAAACTGTTTTTT. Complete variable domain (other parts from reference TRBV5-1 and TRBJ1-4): KAGVTQTPRYLIKTRGQQVTLSCSPISGHRSVSWYQQTPGQGLQFLFEYFSETQRNKGNFPGRFSGRQFSNSRSEMNVSTLELGDSALYLCASSLLGGTNEKLFFGSGTQLSVL.

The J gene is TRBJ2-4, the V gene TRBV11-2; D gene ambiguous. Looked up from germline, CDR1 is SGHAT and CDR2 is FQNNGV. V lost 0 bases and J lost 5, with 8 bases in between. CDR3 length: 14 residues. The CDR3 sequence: CASSLDRQQNIQYF. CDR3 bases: TGTGCCAGCAGCTTAGATCGGCAGCAAAACATTCAGTACTTC. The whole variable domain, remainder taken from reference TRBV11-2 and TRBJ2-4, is EAGVAQSPRYKIIEKRQSVAFWCNPISGHATLYWYQQILGQGPKLLIQFQNNGVVDDSQLPKDRFSAERLKGVDSTLKIQPAKLEDSAVYLCASSLDRQQNIQYFGAGTRLSVL.

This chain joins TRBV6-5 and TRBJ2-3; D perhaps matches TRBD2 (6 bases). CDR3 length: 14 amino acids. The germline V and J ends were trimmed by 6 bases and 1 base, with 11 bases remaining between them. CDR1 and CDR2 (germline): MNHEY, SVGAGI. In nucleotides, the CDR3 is TGTGCCAGCAGGCCGGGCGGGGGCACAGATACGCAGTATTTT. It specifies CASRPGGGTDTQYF.

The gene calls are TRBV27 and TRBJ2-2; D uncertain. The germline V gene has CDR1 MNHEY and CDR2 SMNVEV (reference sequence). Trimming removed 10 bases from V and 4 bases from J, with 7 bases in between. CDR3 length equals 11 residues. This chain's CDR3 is CATRLTGELFF. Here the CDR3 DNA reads TGTGCCACCCGCCTCACCGGGGAGCTGTTTTTT.

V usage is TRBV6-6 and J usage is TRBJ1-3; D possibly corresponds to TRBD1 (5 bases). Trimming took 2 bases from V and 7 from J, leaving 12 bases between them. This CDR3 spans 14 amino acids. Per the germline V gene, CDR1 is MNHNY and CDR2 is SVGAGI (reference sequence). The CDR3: CASSYGPGTNTIYF. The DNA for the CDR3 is TGTGCCAGCAGTTACGGGCCGGGGACTAACACCATATATTTT.

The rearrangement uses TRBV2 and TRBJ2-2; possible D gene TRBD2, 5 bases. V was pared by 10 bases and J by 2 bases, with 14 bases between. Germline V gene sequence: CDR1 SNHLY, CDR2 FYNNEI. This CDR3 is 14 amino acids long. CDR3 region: CATLPGSNTGELFF. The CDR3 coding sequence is TGTGCCACCCTTCCGGGAAGTAACACCGGGGAGCTGTTTTTT. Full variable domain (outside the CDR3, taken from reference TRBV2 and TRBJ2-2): EPEVTQTPSHQVTQMGQEVILRCVPISNHLYFYWYRQILGQKVEFLVSFYNNEISEKSEIFDDQFSVERPDGSNFTLKIRSTKLEDSAMYFCATLPGSNTGELFFGEGSRLTVL.

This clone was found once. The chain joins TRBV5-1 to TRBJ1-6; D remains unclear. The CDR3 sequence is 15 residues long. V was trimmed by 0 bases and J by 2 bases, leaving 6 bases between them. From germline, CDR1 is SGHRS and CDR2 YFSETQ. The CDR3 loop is CASSLDRAYNSPLHF. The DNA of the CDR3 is TGCGCCAGCAGCTTGGATAGAGCCTATAATTCACCCCTCCACTTT.

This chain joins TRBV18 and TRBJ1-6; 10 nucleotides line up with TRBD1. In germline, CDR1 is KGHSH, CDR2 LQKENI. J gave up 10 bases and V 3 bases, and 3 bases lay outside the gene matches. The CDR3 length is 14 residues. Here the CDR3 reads CASSPGQGLSPLHF. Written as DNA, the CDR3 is TGTGCCAGCTCACCGGGACAGGGGTTATCACCCCTCCACTTT.

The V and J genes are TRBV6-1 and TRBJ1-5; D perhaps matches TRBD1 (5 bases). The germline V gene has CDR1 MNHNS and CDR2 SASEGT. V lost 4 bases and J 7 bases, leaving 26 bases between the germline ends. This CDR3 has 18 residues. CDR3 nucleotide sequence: TGTGCCAGCAGTGGGGCCGGAGGGGCCCTGATGGTGGGACAGCCCCAGCATTTT. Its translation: CASSGAGGALMVGQPQHF.

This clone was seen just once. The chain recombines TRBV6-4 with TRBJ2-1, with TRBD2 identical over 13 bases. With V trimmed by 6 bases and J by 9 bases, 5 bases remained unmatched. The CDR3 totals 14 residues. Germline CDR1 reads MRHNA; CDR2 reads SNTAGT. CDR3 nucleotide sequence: TGTGCCAGCAGACGGACTAGCGGGAGCGCTGAGCAGTTCTTC. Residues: CASRRTSGSAEQFF.

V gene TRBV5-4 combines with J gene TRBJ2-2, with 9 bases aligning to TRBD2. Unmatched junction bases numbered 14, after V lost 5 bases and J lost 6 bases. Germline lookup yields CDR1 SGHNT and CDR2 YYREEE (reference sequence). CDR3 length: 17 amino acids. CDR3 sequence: CASSSRSMRGGPGELFF. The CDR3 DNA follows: TGTGCCAGCAGTTCCAGGTCGATGCGGGGGGGCCCCGGGGAGCTGTTTTTT.

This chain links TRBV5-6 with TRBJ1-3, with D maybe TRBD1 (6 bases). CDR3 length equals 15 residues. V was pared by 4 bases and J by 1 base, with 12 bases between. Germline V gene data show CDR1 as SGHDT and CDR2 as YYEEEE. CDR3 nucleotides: TGTGCCAGCAGCCAAATGGGGGCGTCTGGAAACACCATATATTTT. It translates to CASSQMGASGNTIYF.

For the CDR3, the DNA is TGTGCCAGCAGCTCCAGACAGGGGGTGGGTTTATCTGGGGCCAACGTCCTGACTTTC. Translation gives CASSSRQGVGLSGANVLTF. The rearrangement joins TRBV11-1 to TRBJ2-6, with TRBD1 identical over 9 bases. Germline V gives CDR1 SGHAT, CDR2 FQDESV (reference sequence). The CDR3 extends over 19 amino acids. V lost 4 bases to trimming and J lost 1 base; unmatched junction nucleotides: 11.

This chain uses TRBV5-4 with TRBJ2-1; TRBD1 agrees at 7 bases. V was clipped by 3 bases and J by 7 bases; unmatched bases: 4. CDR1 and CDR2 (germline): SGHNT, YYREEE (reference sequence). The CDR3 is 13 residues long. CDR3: CASSSPTGNEQFF. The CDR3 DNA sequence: TGTGCCAGCAGCTCCCCGACAGGGAATGAGCAGTTCTTC.

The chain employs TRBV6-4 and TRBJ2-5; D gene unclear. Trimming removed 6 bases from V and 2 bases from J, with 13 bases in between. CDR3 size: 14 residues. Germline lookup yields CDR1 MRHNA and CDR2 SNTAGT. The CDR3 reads CASRSWTSQETQYF. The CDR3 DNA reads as TGTGCCAGCAGGTCCTGGACCTCACAAGAGACCCAGTACTTC.

The CDR3 coding sequence is TGTGCCAGCTCACCACGTCTGAGCGAAAACCTCTACGAGCAGTACTTC. Translated: CASSPRLSENLYEQYF. The genes are TRBV18 and TRBJ2-7; D call uncertain. Germline V CDR1 and CDR2: KGHSH, LQKENI. This CDR3 is built from 16 residues. Trimming took off 1 base at V and 3 bases at J, with 16 bases between the two ends.

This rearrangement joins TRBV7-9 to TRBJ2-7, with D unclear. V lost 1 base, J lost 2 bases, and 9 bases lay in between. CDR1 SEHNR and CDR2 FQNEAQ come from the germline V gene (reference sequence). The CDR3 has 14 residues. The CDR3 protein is CASSLGSPTYEQYF. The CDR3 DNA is TGTGCCAGCAGCTTAGGGAGTCCCACCTACGAGCAGTACTTC.

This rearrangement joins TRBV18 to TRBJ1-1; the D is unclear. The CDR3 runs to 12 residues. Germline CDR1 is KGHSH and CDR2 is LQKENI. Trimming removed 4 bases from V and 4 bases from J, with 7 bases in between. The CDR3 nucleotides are TGTGCCAGCTCACACCCGGGCACTGAAGCTTTCTTT. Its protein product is CASSHPGTEAFF.

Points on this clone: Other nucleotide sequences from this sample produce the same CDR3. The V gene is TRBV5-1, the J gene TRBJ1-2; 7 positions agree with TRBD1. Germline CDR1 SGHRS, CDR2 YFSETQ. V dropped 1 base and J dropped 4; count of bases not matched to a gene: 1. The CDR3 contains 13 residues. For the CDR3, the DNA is TGCGCCAGCAGCTTGACAGGGGTCTATGGCTACACCTTC. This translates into CASSLTGVYGYTF.